A selection of T cell receptor beta chains follows, all from one sample in a study of T cells after yellow fever vaccination. In TCRdb, the 5' RACE reads were re-called with MiXCR into one record per CDR3 protein. The sample records about 240,000 distinct CDR3 sequences, 6.9% being singletons. This specimen consisted of CD4+ T cells sorted from PBMCs, obtained 15 days after the yellow fever booster vaccination. Receptors were obtained from a man between 25 and 39 years old who received the YFV17D yellow fever vaccine. Both conserved end residues are part of each CDR3. Expanded clones are given a class, and other clones once, few, many or no size at all.

len: 14
v_gene: TRBV7-3
j_gene: TRBJ2-1
abundance: many
CDR3aa: CASSSGTSSNEQFF

len: 13
v_gene: TRBV29-1
j_gene: TRBJ1-1
abundance: -
CDR3aa: CSVLDDWNTEAFF

len: 12
v_gene: TRBV12-3/TRBV12-4
j_gene: TRBJ2-7
abundance: many
CDR3aa: CASSPRGDEQYF

len: 14
v_gene: TRBV30
j_gene: TRBJ2-7
abundance: -
CDR3aa: CAWSGDRVHYEQYF

len: 14
v_gene: TRBV19
j_gene: TRBJ2-1
abundance: -
CDR3aa: CASSAGRSYNEQFF

len: 15
v_gene: TRBV5-1
j_gene: TRBJ2-2
abundance: few
CDR3aa: CASSLQTVNTGELFF

len: 15
v_gene: TRBV5-5
j_gene: TRBJ2-1
abundance: few
CDR3aa: CASSFELAGVHEQFF

len: 13
v_gene: TRBV5-6
j_gene: TRBJ2-5
abundance: many
CDR3aa: CASSFPGTETQYF

len: 16
v_gene: TRBV5-5
j_gene: TRBJ2-3
abundance: -
CDR3aa: CASSLGERERTDTQYF

len: 16
v_gene: TRBV5-4
j_gene: TRBJ2-5
abundance: -
CDR3aa: CASSLGAQGPQETQYF

len: 14
v_gene: TRBV7-3
j_gene: TRBJ2-2
abundance: few
CDR3aa: CASSFPGVTGELFF

len: 13
v_gene: TRBV5-1
j_gene: TRBJ2-5
abundance: few
CDR3aa: CASKLNYDETQYF

len: 15
v_gene: TRBV7-2
j_gene: TRBJ1-2
abundance: -
CDR3aa: CASSPRTGSNYGYTF

len: 15
v_gene: TRBV6-1
j_gene: TRBJ2-5
abundance: many
CDR3aa: CASSQRDRGLETQYF

len: 18
v_gene: TRBV7-7
j_gene: TRBJ2-3
abundance: -
CDR3aa: CASSLEPVSASGSPTQYF

len: 13
v_gene: TRBV20-1
j_gene: TRBJ2-7
abundance: many
CDR3aa: CSASLDRADEQYF

len: 14
v_gene: TRBV7-3
j_gene: TRBJ2-3
abundance: many
CDR3aa: CASSSDPQGSTQYF

len: 12
v_gene: TRBV7-9
j_gene: TRBJ2-5
abundance: -
CDR3aa: CASMGEGETQYF

len: 13
v_gene: TRBV29-1
j_gene: TRBJ1-4
abundance: many
CDR3aa: CSVESGDREKLFF

len: 16
v_gene: TRBV5-6
j_gene: TRBJ2-3
abundance: few
CDR3aa: CASSSPGLGPTDTQYF